These 30 T cell receptor beta chains came from one sample sequenced in a study of T cells expressing NK-cell markers. TCRdb reanalyzed the 5' RACE reads, giving one entry per CDR3 protein sequence and no DNA. The sample totals approximately 15,000 distinct CDR3 sequences. Sequenced input: blood T cells: a sorted CD56 or NKG2C T cell subset, CD4+ or CD8+ T cells, or bulk PBMC T cells (not recorded which). These receptors were collected from a man between 18 and 69 years old in good health.

The V call is TRBV4-1, the J call TRBJ2-7; the D gene TCRdb calls, TRBD2, cannot be checked with no DNA. There are 15 residues in the CDR3. Germline V lookup: CDR1 MGHRA, CDR2 YSYEKL. Here the CDR3 reads CASSQASGRTYEQYF.

CDR3 sequence reads: CSVGRGGELFF. The V call is TRBV29-1, the J call TRBJ2-2; TCRdb indicates TRBD1, and absent DNA this call remains unverified. The CDR3 is made up of 11 amino acids. In germline, CDR1 is SQVTM, CDR2 ANQGSEA.

J is TRBJ2-3 and V is TRBV4-3; checking the TCRdb D call of TRBD2 is not possible without DNA. Germline values: CDR1 LGHNA, CDR2 YSLEER. The CDR3 spans 19 residues. This CDR3 is CASSLQYRLAGSMADTQYF.

The CDR3 reads CASSLGTAISYEQYF. The V call is TRBV28, the J call TRBJ2-7; the TCRdb D gene call, TRBD1, has no DNA to confirm it. CDR3 size: 15 residues. CDR1 is MDHEN and CDR2 is SYDVKM in the germline V gene.

The genes are TRBV7-2 and TRBJ2-7; TCRdb's assignment of TRBD2 cannot be checked, as there is no DNA. CDR3 length: 14 amino acids. The germline CDR1 and CDR2 sequences are SGHTA and FQGNSA. CDR3 sequence: CASSQGLAGGGQYF. Using reference TRBV7-2 and TRBJ2-7 for the parts outside the CDR3, the full variable domain is GAGVSQSPSNKVTEKGKDVELRCDPISGHTALYWYRQSLGQGLEFLIYFQGNSAPDKSGLPSDRFSAERTGGSVSTLTIQRTQQEDSAVYLCASSQGLAGGGQYFGPGTRLTVT.

The chain is built from TRBV12-3 or TRBV12-4 and TRBJ2-7; lacking DNA, the TRBD1 call made by TCRdb goes unchecked. This CDR3 is 15 amino acids long. CDR3 sequence reads: CASSPTHGTGGEQYF.

The chain recombines TRBV12-3 or TRBV12-4 with TRBJ1-5. The CDR3 length is 13 residues. The CDR3 region is CASSRRLNQPQHF.

V is TRBV7-2 and J is TRBJ2-3; the D call from TCRdb, TRBD2, cannot be confirmed without DNA. The CDR3 covers 18 residues. Germline V CDR1 and CDR2: SGHTA, FQGNSA. The CDR3 loop reads CASSLAGVLAGVTDTQYF.

The chain is built from TRBV12-3 or TRBV12-4 and TRBJ1-1; TCRdb designates TRBD1, a call that cannot be tested without DNA. The CDR3 length is 13 residues. The CDR3 loop reads CASSPTTGGEAFF.

The chain is built from TRBV12-3 or TRBV12-4 and TRBJ2-5; the D call of TRBD1 rests on TCRdb alone, since no DNA is present to check it. The CDR3 is 13 residues long. The chain's CDR3 is CASSAGGAETQYF.

The chain recombines TRBV6-4 with TRBJ2-1; absent DNA, TCRdb's TRBD1 call cannot be checked. The CDR3 is 15 amino acids. Per germline, CDR1 MRHNA and CDR2 SNTAGT. The CDR3 sequence is CASSDFSTGGNEQFF.

This sequence joins TRBV7-2 and TRBJ2-1; without DNA, the TCRdb call of TRBD2 cannot be checked. This CDR3 comprises 16 residues. CDR1 and CDR2 (germline): SGHTA, FQGNSA. The CDR3 protein is CASSLASGRGYNEQFF.

CDR3 residues: CSARDTLGHGYTF. V gene TRBV20-1 combines with J gene TRBJ1-2; TCRdb reports TRBD1, a call that lacks DNA to check it against. The germline V gene has CDR1 DFQATT and CDR2 SNEGSKA (reference sequence). The CDR3 has 13 residues.

The chain recombines TRBV5-1 with TRBJ2-7; absent DNA, TCRdb's TRBD1 call cannot be checked. Germline V gene lookup returns CDR1 SGHRS and CDR2 YFSETQ. This CDR3 is 13 amino acids long. The chain's CDR3 is CASTGTHPAEQYF. Drawing the rest from reference TRBV5-1 and TRBJ2-7, the complete variable domain is KAGVTQTPRYLIKTRGQQVTLSCSPISGHRSVSWYQQTPGQGLQFLFEYFSETQRNKGNFPGRFSGRQFSNSRSEMNVSTLELGDSALYLCASTGTHPAEQYFGPGTRLTVT.

V gene TRBV2 combines with J gene TRBJ1-5; without DNA, the TCRdb call of TRBD1 cannot be checked. In germline, CDR1 is SNHLY, CDR2 FYNNEI. The CDR3 is 14 residues long. CDR3: CASSEIGQRGPQHF.

The J gene is TRBJ1-4, the V gene TRBV4-2. The CDR3 length is 15 residues. The germline CDR1 and CDR2 sequences are LGHNA and YNFKEQ. CDR3 region: CASSQEGRRNEKLFF.

The genes are TRBV12-3 or TRBV12-4 and TRBJ1-2. The CDR3 totals 13 residues. The CDR3 region is CASTLKGFYGYTF.

The genes are TRBV7-6 and TRBJ2-1; as DNA is missing, the TRBD1 call by TCRdb cannot be tested. The CDR3 contains 16 residues. Germline loops: CDR1 SGHVS, CDR2 FNYEAQ. The CDR3 protein is CASSLEQGGSYNEQFF.

The chain is built from TRBV10-3 and TRBJ2-7; the TCRdb call, TRBD1, lacks DNA for checking. Germline V gene data show CDR1 as ENHRY and CDR2 as SYGVKD. This CDR3 has 14 amino acids. The CDR3 loop is CAISAQGSSYEQYF.

The J gene is TRBJ2-4, the V gene TRBV25-1; TCRdb calls TRBD1, which cannot be checked without DNA. Germline values: CDR1 MGHDK, CDR2 SYGVNS. CDR3 length equals 16 residues. The CDR3 region is CASSVSGGAAENIQYF.

This chain connects TRBV6-2 or TRBV6-3 to TRBJ1-1; TCRdb reports TRBD1, a call that lacks DNA to check it against. The CDR3 is 16 amino acids. Per germline, CDR1 MNHEY and CDR2 SVGEGT. The CDR3 sequence is CASNAINRVGNTEAFF.

The CDR3 sequence is CASSQEKGSGSYEQYF. The rearrangement links TRBV3-1 to TRBJ2-7; TCRdb reports TRBD2, a call that lacks DNA to check it against. The CDR3 is 16 amino acids. From germline, CDR1 is LGHDT and CDR2 YNNKEL (reference sequence).

The gene calls are TRBV12-3 or TRBV12-4 and TRBJ1-5; TCRdb picks TRBD1, but there is no DNA to check that call. The CDR3 has 16 residues. CDR3 residues: CASSLAGQGRNQPQHF.

This clonotype is labeled medium-sized based on frequency. The chain combines TRBV12-3 or TRBV12-4 with TRBJ2-2. The CDR3 is 14 amino acids. This CDR3 reads CASSLTGYTGELFF.

CDR3 in amino acids: CSVDQGRDEQYF. The gene calls are TRBV29-1 and TRBJ2-7; TCRdb selects TRBD1, and the lack of DNA leaves this call unchecked. Germline values: CDR1 SQVTM, CDR2 ANQGSEA. The CDR3 extends over 12 amino acids.

The J gene is TRBJ2-3, the V gene TRBV9; absent DNA, TCRdb's TRBD2 call cannot be checked. The germline V gene has CDR1 SGDLS and CDR2 YYNGEE. The CDR3 has 16 residues. The CDR3 spells CASSPGTSAFTDTQYF.

The gene calls are TRBV7-9 and TRBJ2-3. The germline gives CDR1 SEHNR, CDR2 FQNEAQ (reference sequence). The CDR3 length is 13 residues. The CDR3 protein is CASTHSSTDTQYF.

The chain recombines TRBV3-1 with TRBJ2-3; TCRdb outputs TRBD2, but without DNA this stays unchecked. This CDR3 has 17 amino acids. Germline V gene sequence: CDR1 LGHDT, CDR2 YNNKEL (reference sequence). The CDR3 here is CASSQTPWDSPTDTQYF.

The chain employs TRBV7-9 and TRBJ1-1; TCRdb gives TRBD1 as the D gene, but with no DNA this cannot be confirmed. CDR1 SEHNR and CDR2 FQNEAQ come from the germline V gene (reference sequence). CDR3 length equals 15 residues. CDR3 protein: CASSFWDRADTEAFF.

The chain couples TRBV6-2 or TRBV6-3 to TRBJ2-1; TCRdb reports TRBD2, a call that lacks DNA to check it against. This CDR3 is built from 15 residues. Germline loops: CDR1 MNHEY, CDR2 SVGEGT. Here the CDR3 reads CASSPLAGPYNEQFF.